The T cell receptor (beta chain) described here comes from a study of T cells expressing NK-cell markers. Germline CDR1 reads SGHNT; CDR2 reads YYREEE (reference sequence). This CDR3 spans 13 amino acids. From its re-call of the 5' RACE reads, TCRdb lists each CDR3 protein once, without DNA. The sample's table shows about 460,000 distinct CDR3 sequences. This clonotype originated in a woman between 45 and 65 years old in good health. The chain couples TRBV5-4 to TRBJ1-2; the D gene TCRdb calls, TRBD1, cannot be checked with no DNA. Input material: blood T cells: a sorted CD56 or NKG2C T cell subset, CD4+ or CD8+ T cells, or bulk PBMC T cells (not recorded which). CDR3 region: CASADRVVGGYTF.